These 13 T cell receptor beta chains originate from one sample sequenced in a study of T cells in Graves' hyperthyroidism and ophthalmopathy. The CDR3 regions of TCR beta were amplified from RNA transcripts. HTBI primers were the set used in a first-round RT-PCR of the TCR CDR3. TCRdb used MiXCR to reprocess the multiplex PCR reads, holding one entry per CDR3 protein. The data show a few hundred thousand distinct CDR3 sequences, about 20% seen once. Sample: blood. These receptors were obtained from a woman between 45 and 60 years old with Graves' hyperthyroidism.

This clonotype was observed a handful of times. J is TRBJ2-5 and V is TRBV9; a possible D gene is TRBD2 (5 bases). Germline V CDR1 and CDR2: SGDLS, YYNGEE. This CDR3 comprises 17 residues. V was clipped by 1 base and J by 4 bases, with 20 bases between them. The CDR3 bases are TGTGCCAGCAGCGTACATGGAGGTGGCGGGCAGGTAGAGACCCAGTACTTC. This codes for CASSVHGGGGQVETQYF.

The chain joins TRBV20-1 to TRBJ2-1; tentatively, D is TRBD2 (6 bases). The length of the CDR3 is 12 residues. V lost 8 bases, J lost 4 bases, and 12 bases lay in between. The germline CDR1 and CDR2 sequences are DFQATT and SNEGSKA (reference sequence). CDR3 DNA: TGCAGTCCCAGGGAGGATTACAATGAGCAGTTCTTC. Its protein is CSPREDYNEQFF.

This clonotype was seen more than once but under ten times. This rearrangement joins TRBV5-1 to TRBJ2-7, with 9 bases fitting TRBD1. Germline trimming cut 0 bases from V and 5 bases from J; bases unmatched to any gene: 15. The germline gives CDR1 SGHRS, CDR2 YFSETQ. This CDR3 is 18 amino acids long. The CDR3 DNA sequence: TGCGCCAGCAGCTTGGTGGCCCCCGGGACAGGGTATTCCCACGAGCAGTACTTC. Residues: CASSLVAPGTGYSHEQYF. The variable domain in full, completed from reference TRBV5-1 and TRBJ2-7, reads KAGVTQTPRYLIKTRGQQVTLSCSPISGHRSVSWYQQTPGQGLQFLFEYFSETQRNKGNFPGRFSGRQFSNSRSEMNVSTLELGDSALYLCASSLVAPGTGYSHEQYFGPGTRLTVT.

In this sample, this clonotype turned up many times. The genes are TRBV6-1 and TRBJ1-2; D ambiguous. Trimming took 5 bases from V and 1 from J, leaving 14 bases between them. Per the germline V gene, CDR1 is MNHNS and CDR2 is SASEGT. The CDR3 contains 15 residues. The chain's CDR3 is CASSYERDNNYGYTF. The CDR3 coding sequence is TGTGCCAGCAGTTACGAGAGGGATAATAACTATGGCTACACCTTC.

This clonotype was detected many times. The CDR3 DNA is TGTGCCAGCAGCTCAGGGACCGCGAACACTGAAGCTTTCTTT. Translating it yields CASSSGTANTEAFF. The chain uses TRBV13 and TRBJ1-1; tentatively, D is TRBD1 (5 bases). The germline CDR1 and CDR2 sequences are PRHDT and FYEKMQ (reference sequence). The V gene lost 4 bases and the J gene lost 1 base, with 10 bases spanning the gap. The CDR3 contains 14 residues.

The J gene is TRBJ2-7, the V gene TRBV15; D is perhaps TRBD2 (5 bases). The germline V and J ends were trimmed by 8 bases and 6 bases, with 17 bases remaining between them. CDR3 length: 13 amino acids. Per the germline V gene, CDR1 is LNHNV and CDR2 is YYDKDF (reference sequence). CDR3 bases: TGTGCCACCCGGGGAGATTCTGGGCCCGAGCAGTACTTC. It yields the protein CATRGDSGPEQYF.

This clonotype has just a few counts. V gene TRBV30 combines with J gene TRBJ2-3; a possible D gene is TRBD1 (5 bases). This CDR3 contains 14 residues. V was shortened by 7 bases and J by 3 bases, with 17 bases between the two germline ends. Germline V gives CDR1 GTSNPN, CDR2 SVGIG (reference sequence). The CDR3 reads CAYQVQGWTDTQYF. The DNA of the CDR3 is TGTGCCTATCAAGTCCAGGGTTGGACAGATACGCAGTATTTT.

Many counts were recorded for this clonotype. V gene TRBV11-2 combines with J gene TRBJ2-2; perhaps TRBD1 as D (5 bases). Germline V gene data show CDR1 as SGHAT and CDR2 as FQNNGV. There are 15 residues in the CDR3. Trimming stripped 4 bases from V and 4 bases from J, with 13 bases between. This CDR3 is CASSSRVTTTGELFF. The CDR3 nucleotides are TGTGCCAGCAGCTCCAGGGTAACCACCACCGGGGAGCTGTTTTTT.

This sequence joins TRBV7-2 and TRBJ2-7, with 14 bases aligning to TRBD2. Germline assignment: CDR1 SGHTA and CDR2 FQGNSA. The CDR3 is 16 residues long. V gave up 1 base and J gave up 2 bases; unmatched junction bases: 1. The CDR3 sequence is CASSLGGLAGAYEQYF. As DNA, the CDR3 is TGTGCCAGCAGCTTAGGGGGACTAGCGGGAGCCTACGAGCAGTACTTC.

Points on this clonotype: As the CDR3 is not closed by the conserved phenylalanine or tryptophan, this likely results from a read error. V gene TRBV18 combines with J gene TRBJ1-1; D gene unclear. The CDR3 is 14 amino acids. The germline CDR1 and CDR2 sequences are KGHSH and LQKENI. Trimming pared 2 bases from V and 0 bases from J, leaving 7 bases between. CDR3 sequence: CASSPGQLNTEAFL. The CDR3 DNA follows: TGTGCCAGCTCACCAGGGCAGCTGAACACTGAAGCTTTCCTT.

This clonotype was seen a handful of times. The chain has TRBV4-2 and TRBJ2-7; TRBD1 matches at 7 bases. Germline V CDR1 and CDR2: LGHNA, YNFKEQ. With 4 bases clipped from V and 0 bases from J, the junction kept 6 bases outside the gene matches. This CDR3 region has 15 residues. DNA of the CDR3: TGTGCCAGCAGCCGCACCGACAGGGACTCCTACGAGCAGTACTTC. This sequence encodes CASSRTDRDSYEQYF.

This clonotype was detected a few times. This chain connects TRBV5-6 to TRBJ2-7; D gene unclear. The germline CDR1 and CDR2 sequences are SGHDT and YYEEEE. The CDR3 consists of 14 residues. Trimming took off 4 bases at V and 3 bases at J, with 14 bases between the two ends. Here the CDR3 reads CASSRGQTRYEQYV. The CDR3 nucleotides read TGTGCCAGCAGCCGAGGCCAAACCCGCTACGAGCAGTACGTC.

The chain joins TRBV7-9 to TRBJ2-3, with 13 positions matching TRBD2. In germline, CDR1 is SEHNR, CDR2 FQNEAQ (reference sequence). The CDR3 consists of 17 residues. V was clipped by 5 bases and J by 3 bases; unmatched bases: 8. CDR3 amino acids: CASSQGLAGHFTDTQYF. For the CDR3, the DNA is TGTGCCAGCAGCCAGGGACTAGCGGGACATTTTACAGATACGCAGTATTTT.